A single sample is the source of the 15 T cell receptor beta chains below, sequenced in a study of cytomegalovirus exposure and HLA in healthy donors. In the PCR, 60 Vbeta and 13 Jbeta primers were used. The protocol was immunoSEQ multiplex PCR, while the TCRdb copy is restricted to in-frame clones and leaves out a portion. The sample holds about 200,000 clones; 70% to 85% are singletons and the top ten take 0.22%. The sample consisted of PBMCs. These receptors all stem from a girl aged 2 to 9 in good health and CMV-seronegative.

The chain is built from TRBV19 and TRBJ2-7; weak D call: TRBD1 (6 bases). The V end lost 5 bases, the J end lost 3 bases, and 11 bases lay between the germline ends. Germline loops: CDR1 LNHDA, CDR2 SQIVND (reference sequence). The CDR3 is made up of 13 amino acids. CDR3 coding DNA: TGTGCCAGTAGTCTCCAAGGGGGCTACGAGCAGTACTTC. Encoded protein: CASSLQGGYEQYF.

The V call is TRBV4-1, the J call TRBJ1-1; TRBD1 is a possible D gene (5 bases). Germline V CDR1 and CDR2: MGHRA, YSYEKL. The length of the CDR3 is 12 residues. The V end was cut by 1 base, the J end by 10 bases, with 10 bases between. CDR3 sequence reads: CASSQGAGLAFF. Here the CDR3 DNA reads TGCGCCAGCAGCCAAGGAGCAGGGCTAGCTTTCTTT.

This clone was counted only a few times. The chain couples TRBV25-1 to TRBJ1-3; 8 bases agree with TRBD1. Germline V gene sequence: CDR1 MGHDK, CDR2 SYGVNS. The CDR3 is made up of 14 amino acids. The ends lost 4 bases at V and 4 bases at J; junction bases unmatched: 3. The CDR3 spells CASSAGGRGNTIYF. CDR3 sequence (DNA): TGTGCCAGCAGTGCAGGGGGCAGAGGAAACACCATATATTTT.

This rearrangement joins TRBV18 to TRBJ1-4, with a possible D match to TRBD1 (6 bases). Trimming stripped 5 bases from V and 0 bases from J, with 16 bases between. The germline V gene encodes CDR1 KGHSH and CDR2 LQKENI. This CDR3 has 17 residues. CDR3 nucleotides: TGTGCCAGCTCATCCGATGGGGGCGTTACAACTAATGAAAAACTGTTTTTT. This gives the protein CASSSDGGVTTNEKLFF.

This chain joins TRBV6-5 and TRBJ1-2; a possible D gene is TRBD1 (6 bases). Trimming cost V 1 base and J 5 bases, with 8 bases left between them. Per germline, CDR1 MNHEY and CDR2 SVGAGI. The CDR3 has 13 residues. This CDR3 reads CASSYLGAYGYTF. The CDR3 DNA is TGTGCCAGCAGTTACTTGGGGGCGTATGGCTACACCTTC.

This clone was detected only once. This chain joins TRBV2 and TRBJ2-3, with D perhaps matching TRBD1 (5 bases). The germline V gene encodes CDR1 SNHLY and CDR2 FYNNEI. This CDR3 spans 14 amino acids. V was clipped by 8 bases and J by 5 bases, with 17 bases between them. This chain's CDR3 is CASAAAGLRDTQYF. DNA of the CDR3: TGTGCCAGCGCCGCGGCAGGGTTACGAGATACGCAGTATTTT.

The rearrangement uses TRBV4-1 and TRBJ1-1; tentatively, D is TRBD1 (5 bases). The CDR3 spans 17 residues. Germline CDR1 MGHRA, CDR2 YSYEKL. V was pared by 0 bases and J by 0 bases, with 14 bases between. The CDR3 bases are TGCGCCAGCAGCCAAGACCGAATGCAGGGCTTGAACACTGAAGCTTTCTTT. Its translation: CASSQDRMQGLNTEAFF.

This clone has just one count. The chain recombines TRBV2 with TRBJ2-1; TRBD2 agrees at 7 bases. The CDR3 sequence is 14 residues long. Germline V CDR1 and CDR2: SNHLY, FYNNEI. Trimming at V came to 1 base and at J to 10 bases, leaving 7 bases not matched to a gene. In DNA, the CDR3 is TGTGCCAGCAGTGAAGGACTAGCCGGCGCCGAGCAGTTCTTC. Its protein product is CASSEGLAGAEQFF.

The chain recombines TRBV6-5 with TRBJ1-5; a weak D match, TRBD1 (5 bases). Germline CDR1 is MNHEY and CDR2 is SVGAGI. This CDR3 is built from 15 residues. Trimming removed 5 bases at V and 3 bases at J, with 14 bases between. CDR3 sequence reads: CASSTQDKVNQPQHF. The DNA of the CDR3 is TGTGCCAGCAGTACTCAGGACAAGGTCAATCAGCCCCAGCATTTT.

The CDR3 DNA follows: TGTGCCAGTAGTATTGGCCTTGGGCTAGCCTGTGAGCAGTTCTTC. Translated: CASSIGLGLACEQFF. The chain couples TRBV19 to TRBJ2-1; D is possibly TRBD2 (5 bases). The germline CDR1 and CDR2 sequences are LNHDA and SQIVND (reference sequence). Between the trimmed V and J ends, which lost 3 bases and 9 bases, there was a span of 18 bases. CDR3 length: 15 residues.

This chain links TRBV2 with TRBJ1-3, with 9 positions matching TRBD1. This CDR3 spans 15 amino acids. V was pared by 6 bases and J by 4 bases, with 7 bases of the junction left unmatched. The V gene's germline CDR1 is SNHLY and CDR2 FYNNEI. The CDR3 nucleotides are TGTGCCAGCAGAAACTTCGGGACAGGGGGAAACACCATATATTTT. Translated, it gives CASRNFGTGGNTIYF.

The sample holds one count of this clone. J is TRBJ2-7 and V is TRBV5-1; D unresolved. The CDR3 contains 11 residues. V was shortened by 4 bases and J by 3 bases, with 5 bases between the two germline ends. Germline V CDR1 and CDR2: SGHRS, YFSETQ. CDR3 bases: TGCGCCAGCAGCATCGGCTACGAGCAGTACTTC. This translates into CASSIGYEQYF.

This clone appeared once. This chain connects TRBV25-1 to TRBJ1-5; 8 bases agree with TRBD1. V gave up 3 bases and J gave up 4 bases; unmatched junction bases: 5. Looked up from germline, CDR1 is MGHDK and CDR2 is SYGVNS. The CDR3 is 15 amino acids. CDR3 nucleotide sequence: TGTGCCAGCAGTGAGGGGACAGGTAGGAATCAGCCCCAGCATTTT. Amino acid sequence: CASSEGTGRNQPQHF.

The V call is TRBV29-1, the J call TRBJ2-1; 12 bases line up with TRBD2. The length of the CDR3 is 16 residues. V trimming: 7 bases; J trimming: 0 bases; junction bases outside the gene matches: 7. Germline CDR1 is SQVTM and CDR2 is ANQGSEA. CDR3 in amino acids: CSARLAGERSYNEQFF. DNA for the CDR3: TGCAGCGCCCGACTAGCGGGAGAGCGCTCCTACAATGAGCAGTTCTTC.

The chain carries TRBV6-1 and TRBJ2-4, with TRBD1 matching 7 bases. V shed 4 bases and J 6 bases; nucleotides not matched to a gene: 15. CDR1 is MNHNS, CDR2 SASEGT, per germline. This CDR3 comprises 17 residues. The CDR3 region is CASSAPVGGSGGNIQYF. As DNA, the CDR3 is TGTGCCAGCAGTGCCCCAGTTGGGGGCTCAGGGGGAAACATTCAGTACTTC.